Below, one T cell receptor beta chain is given with its context. V lost 4 bases, J lost 4 bases, and 11 bases lay in between. Germline V gives CDR1 SGHTA, CDR2 FQGNSA. The CDR3 has 13 amino acids. The data originate from a study of cytomegalovirus exposure and HLA in healthy donors. Repertoires were generated with immunoSEQ multiplex PCR, while TCRdb's copy carries only in-frame clones and drops some. The sample has roughly 50,000 clones; over 85% are singletons. The chain has TRBV7-2 and TRBJ2-7; possibly TRBD2 for D (5 bases). The receptor comes from a man in his late teens or twenties in good health and CMV-seronegative. Sequencing was done on a sample of PBMCs. CDR3 in DNA: TGTGCCAGCAGCTCGGGGTGGGGTTACGAGCAGTACTTC. Protein product: CASSSGWGYEQYF.